What follows are 5 T cell receptor beta chains derived from one specimen sequenced in a study of T cells in Graves' hyperthyroidism and ophthalmopathy. Template material for amplifying TCR beta CDR3 regions consisted of RNA transcripts. The HTBI primer set served for first-round RT-PCR of the TCR CDR3. TCRdb redid the calling of the multiplex PCR reads with MiXCR, one entry per CDR3 protein. The sample includes 550,000 to 600,000 distinct CDR3 sequences, over 15% of them seen just once. The specimen was blood. These receptors were taken from a woman younger than 30 with Graves' hyperthyroidism.

This clonotype occurred a few times. The J gene is TRBJ1-2, the V gene TRBV4-1, with 7 positions matching TRBD1. The junction had 10 bases not matched to a gene; V was cut back by 4 bases and J by 8 bases. This CDR3 is built from 14 residues. Germline V gives CDR1 MGHRA, CDR2 YSYEKL. CDR3 loop: CASSPNLDRIGYTF. Written as DNA, the CDR3 is TGCGCCAGCAGCCCAAATTTGGACAGGATCGGCTACACCTTC.

This clonotype was seen a handful of times. The chain carries TRBV20-1 and TRBJ2-3; D uncertain. V was cut by 5 bases and J by 0 bases, with 15 bases left in between. Germline V gives CDR1 DFQATT, CDR2 SNEGSKA (reference sequence). The length of the CDR3 is 15 residues. In DNA, the CDR3 is TGCAGTGCTGACCCTCCCTACCGTAGCACAGATACGCAGTATTTT. Translating gives CSADPPYRSTDTQYF.

J is TRBJ1-5 and V is TRBV28, with TRBD1 as a possible D gene (5 bases). V shed 6 bases and J shed 4 bases, with 16 bases lying between them. This CDR3 has 15 residues. In germline, CDR1 is MDHEN, CDR2 SYDVKM. The chain's CDR3 is CASSPQEAFNQPQHF. In DNA, the CDR3 is TGTGCCAGCAGCCCACAGGAAGCTTTTAATCAGCCCCAGCATTTT.

This clonotype occurred many times. This chain joins TRBV12-3 or TRBV12-4 and TRBJ2-7, with 9 bases fitting TRBD2. This CDR3 contains 17 residues. The V and J ends lost 7 bases and 4 bases, in that order; junction bases with no gene match: 17. The CDR3 nucleotides read TGTGCCAGCACCATAATTAGCGGGGGAGTCGGGTTATACGAGCAGTACTTC. Translating gives CASTIISGGVGLYEQYF.

Many counts were recorded for this clonotype. J is TRBJ2-5 and V is TRBV3-1; a weak D match, TRBD1 (6 bases). The germline V gene has CDR1 LGHDT and CDR2 YNNKEL (reference sequence). The CDR3 is 14 residues long. Trimming removed 2 bases from V and 6 bases from J, with 13 bases in between. The DNA of the CDR3 is TGTGCCAGCAGCCAATGGGGTCAGGGGCAGACCCAGTACTTC. Translation gives CASSQWGQGQTQYF.